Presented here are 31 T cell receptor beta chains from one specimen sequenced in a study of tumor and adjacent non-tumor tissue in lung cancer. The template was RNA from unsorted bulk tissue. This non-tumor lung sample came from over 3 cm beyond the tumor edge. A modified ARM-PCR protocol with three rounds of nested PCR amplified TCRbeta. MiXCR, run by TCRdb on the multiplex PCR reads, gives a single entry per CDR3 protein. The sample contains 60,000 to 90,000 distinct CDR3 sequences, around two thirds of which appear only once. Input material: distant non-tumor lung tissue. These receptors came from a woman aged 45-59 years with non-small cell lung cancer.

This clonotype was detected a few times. This CDR3 reads CSAIFTYNEQFF. The CDR3 coding sequence is TGCAGTGCCATATTTACCTACAATGAGCAGTTCTTC. The rearrangement uses TRBV20-1 and TRBJ2-1; D not resolved. The CDR3 contains 12 residues. CDR1 is DFQATT and CDR2 is SNEGSKA in the germline V gene (reference sequence). V gave up 6 bases and J gave up 2 bases, with 8 bases separating them.

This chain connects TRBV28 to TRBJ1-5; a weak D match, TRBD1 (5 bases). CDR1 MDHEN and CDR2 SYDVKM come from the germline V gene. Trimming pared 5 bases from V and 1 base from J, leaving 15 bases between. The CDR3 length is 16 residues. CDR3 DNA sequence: TGTGCCAGCAGTCGACCTATCAGGGTCAGCAATCAGCCCCAGCATTTT. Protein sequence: CASSRPIRVSNQPQHF.

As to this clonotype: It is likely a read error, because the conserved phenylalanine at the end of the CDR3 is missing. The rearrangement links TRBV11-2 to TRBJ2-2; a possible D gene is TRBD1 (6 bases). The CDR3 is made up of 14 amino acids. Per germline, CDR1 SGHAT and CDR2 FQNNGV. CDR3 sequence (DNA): TGTGCCATCAGCCCGGCAGGGGTCACCGGGGAGCTGTTTTAT. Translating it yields CAISPAGVTGELFY.

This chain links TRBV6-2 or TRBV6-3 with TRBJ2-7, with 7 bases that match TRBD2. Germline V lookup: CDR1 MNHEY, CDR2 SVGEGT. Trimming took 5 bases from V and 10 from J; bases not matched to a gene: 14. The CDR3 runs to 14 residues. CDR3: CASSPAGGSRDQYF. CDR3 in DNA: TGTGCCAGCAGTCCTGCAGGCGGGAGTCGCGATCAGTACTTC.

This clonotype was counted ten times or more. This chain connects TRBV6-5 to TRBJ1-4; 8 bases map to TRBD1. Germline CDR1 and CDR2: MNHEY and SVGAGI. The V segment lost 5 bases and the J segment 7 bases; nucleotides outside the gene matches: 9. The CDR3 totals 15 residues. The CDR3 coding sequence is TGTGCCAGCAGTGGGACAGGACCCGTGGGTGAAAAACTGTTTTTT. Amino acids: CASSGTGPVGEKLFF.

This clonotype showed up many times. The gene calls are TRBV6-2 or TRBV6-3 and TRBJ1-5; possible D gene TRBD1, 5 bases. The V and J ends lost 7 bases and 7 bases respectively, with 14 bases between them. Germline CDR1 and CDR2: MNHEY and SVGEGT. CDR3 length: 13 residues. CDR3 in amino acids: CASTPDRGQPQHF. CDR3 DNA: TGTGCCAGCACCCCCGATCGGGGGCAGCCCCAGCATTTT.

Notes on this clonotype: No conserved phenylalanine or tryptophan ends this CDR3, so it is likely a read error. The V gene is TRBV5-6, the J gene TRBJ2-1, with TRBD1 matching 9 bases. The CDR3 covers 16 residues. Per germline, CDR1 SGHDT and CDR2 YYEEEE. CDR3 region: CASSGDRGEIYNEQFI. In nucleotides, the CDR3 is TGTGCCAGCAGCGGCGACAGGGGGGAAATCTACAATGAACAGTTCATC.

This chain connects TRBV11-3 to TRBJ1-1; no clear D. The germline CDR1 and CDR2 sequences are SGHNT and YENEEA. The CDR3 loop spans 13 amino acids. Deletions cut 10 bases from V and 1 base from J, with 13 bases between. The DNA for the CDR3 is TGTGCCATTGCACTCGAGGCGAACACTGAAGCTTTCTTT. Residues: CAIALEANTEAFF.

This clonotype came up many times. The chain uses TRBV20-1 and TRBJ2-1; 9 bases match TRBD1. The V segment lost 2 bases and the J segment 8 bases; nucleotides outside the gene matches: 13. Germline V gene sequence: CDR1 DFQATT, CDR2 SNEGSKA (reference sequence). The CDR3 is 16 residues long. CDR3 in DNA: TGCAGTGCTAGAACCCCGGGACAGGGTACGATCGATGAGCAGTTCTTC. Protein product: CSARTPGQGTIDEQFF.

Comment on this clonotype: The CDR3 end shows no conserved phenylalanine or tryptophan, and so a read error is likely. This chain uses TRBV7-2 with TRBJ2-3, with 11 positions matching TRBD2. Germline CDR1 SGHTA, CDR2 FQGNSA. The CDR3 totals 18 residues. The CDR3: CACSQRWGLAGGTDTQYL. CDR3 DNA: TGTGCCTGCAGCCAAAGATGGGGGCTAGCGGGAGGTACAGATACGCAGTATTTG.

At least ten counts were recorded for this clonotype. The CDR3 coding sequence is TGCAGTGCTAGAGACGTAGCGGGAGGGAATTTTGCCTACGAGCAGTACTTC. It is translated as CSARDVAGGNFAYEQYF. The V call is TRBV20-1, the J call TRBJ2-7, with 11 bases aligning to TRBD2. With 0 bases clipped from V and 2 bases from J, the junction kept 9 bases outside the gene matches. Germline V gene sequence: CDR1 DFQATT, CDR2 SNEGSKA (reference sequence). CDR3 length: 17 residues.

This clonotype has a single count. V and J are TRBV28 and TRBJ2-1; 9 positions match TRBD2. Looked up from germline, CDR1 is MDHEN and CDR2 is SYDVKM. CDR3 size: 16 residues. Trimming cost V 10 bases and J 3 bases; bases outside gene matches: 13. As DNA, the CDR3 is TGTGCCAACAATGTTAGCGGGGGCCGGGACTACAATGAGCAGTTCTTC. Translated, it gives CANNVSGGRDYNEQFF.

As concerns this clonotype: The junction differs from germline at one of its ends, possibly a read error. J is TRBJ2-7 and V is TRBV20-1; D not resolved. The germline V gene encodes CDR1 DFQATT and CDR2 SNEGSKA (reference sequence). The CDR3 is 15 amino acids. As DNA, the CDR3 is TGCAGTGCTAGTTTCTTCCTTCAGAAGGGCCACGAGCAATACTTC. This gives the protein CSASFFLQKGHEQYF.

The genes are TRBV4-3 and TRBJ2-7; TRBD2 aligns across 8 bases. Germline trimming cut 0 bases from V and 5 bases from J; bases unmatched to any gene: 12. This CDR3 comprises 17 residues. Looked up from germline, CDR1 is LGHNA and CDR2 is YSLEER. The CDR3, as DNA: TGCGCCAGCAGCCAAGAGCATGCGGGAGGAGCAAGGAACGAGCAGTACTTC. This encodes CASSQEHAGGARNEQYF.

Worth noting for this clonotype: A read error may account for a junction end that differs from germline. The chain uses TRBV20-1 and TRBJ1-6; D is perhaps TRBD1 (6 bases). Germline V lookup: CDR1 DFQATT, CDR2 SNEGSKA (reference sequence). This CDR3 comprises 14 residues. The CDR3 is CCAGRDTGNSPLHF. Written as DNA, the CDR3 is TGCTGTGCGGGTAGGGACACAGGCAATTCACCCCTCCACTTT.

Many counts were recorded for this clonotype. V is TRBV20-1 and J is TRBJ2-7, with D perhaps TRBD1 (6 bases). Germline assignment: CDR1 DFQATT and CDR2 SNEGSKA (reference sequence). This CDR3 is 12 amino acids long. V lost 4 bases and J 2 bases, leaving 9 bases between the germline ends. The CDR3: CSANWDTYEQYF. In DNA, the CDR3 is TGCAGTGCTAATTGGGACACCTACGAGCAGTACTTC.

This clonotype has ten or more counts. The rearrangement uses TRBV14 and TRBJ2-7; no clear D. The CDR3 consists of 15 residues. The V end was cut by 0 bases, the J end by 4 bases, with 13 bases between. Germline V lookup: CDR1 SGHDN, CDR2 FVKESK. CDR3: CASSQEGQRRYEQYF. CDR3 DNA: TGTGCCAGCAGCCAAGAAGGGCAGCGAAGGTACGAGCAGTACTTC.

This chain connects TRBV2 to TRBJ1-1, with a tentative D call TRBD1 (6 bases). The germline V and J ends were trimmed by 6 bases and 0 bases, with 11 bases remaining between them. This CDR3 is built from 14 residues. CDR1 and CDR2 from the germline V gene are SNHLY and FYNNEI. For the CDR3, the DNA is TGTGCCAGCAGGCCACAGGGAATGAACACTGAAGCTTTCTTT. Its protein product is CASRPQGMNTEAFF.

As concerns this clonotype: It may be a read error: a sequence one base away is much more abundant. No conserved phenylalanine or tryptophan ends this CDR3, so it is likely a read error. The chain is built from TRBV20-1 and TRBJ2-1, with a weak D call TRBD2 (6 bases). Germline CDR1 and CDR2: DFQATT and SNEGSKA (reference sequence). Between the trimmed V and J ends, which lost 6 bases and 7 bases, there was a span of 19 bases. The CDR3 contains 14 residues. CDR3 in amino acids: CSATWDGSSNEQFI. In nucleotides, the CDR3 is TGCAGTGCCACCTGGGACGGGAGTTCAAATGAGCAGTTCATC.

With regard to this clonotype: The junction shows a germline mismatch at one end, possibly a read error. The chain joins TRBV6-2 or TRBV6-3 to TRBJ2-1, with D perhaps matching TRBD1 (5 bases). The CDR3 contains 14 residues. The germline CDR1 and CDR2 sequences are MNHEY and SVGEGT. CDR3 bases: TGTACCAGCAGCTACTCTAGGGGCTACAATGAGCAGTTCTTC. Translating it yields CTSSYSRGYNEQFF.

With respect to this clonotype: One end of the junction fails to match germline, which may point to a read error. CDR3 coding DNA: TGCGCCAGCAGCTTGAAGAAGTTGAACACTGAAACTTTCTTT. This translates into CASSLKKLNTETFF. The V call is TRBV11-1, the J call TRBJ1-1, with D unresolved. The CDR3 is 14 residues long. Germline CDR1 and CDR2: SGHAT and FQDESV (reference sequence).

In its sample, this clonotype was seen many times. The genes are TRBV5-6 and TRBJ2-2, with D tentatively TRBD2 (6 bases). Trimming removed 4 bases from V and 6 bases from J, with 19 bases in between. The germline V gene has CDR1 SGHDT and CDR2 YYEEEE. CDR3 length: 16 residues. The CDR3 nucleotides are TGTGCCAGCAGCGAGCCCCGGGACTCTTTGGCCGGGGAGCTGTTTTTT. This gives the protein CASSEPRDSLAGELFF.

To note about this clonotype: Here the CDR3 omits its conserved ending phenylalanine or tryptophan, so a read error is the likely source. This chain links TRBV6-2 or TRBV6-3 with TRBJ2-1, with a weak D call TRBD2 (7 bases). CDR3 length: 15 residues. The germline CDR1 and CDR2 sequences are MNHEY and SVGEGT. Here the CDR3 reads CASSISGGFYNKQFS. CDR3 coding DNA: TGTGCCAGCAGTATTTCGGGGGGCTTCTACAATAAGCAGTTCTCC.

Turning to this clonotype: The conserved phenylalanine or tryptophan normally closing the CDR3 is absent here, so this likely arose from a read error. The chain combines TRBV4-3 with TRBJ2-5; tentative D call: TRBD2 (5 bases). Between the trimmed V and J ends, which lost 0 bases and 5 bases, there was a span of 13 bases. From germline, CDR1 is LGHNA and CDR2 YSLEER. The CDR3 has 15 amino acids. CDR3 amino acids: CASSQDFGLPETQYL. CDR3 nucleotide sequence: TGCGCCAGCAGCCAAGATTTTGGACTCCCGGAGACCCAGTACTTA.

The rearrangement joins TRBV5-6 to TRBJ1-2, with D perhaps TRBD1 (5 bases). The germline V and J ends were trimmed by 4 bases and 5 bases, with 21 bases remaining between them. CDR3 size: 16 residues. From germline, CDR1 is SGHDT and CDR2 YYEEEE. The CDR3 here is CASSPTVTARNYGYTF. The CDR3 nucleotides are TGTGCCAGCAGCCCAACCGTGACAGCGAGGAATTATGGCTACACCTTC.

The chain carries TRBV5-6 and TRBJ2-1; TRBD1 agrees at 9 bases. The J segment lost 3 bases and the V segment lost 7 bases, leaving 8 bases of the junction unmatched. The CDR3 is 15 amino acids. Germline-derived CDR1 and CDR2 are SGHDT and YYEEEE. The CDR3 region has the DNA TGTGCCAGCGCCGACAGGGGGGAAATCTACAATGAGCAGTTCTTC. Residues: CASADRGEIYNEQFF.

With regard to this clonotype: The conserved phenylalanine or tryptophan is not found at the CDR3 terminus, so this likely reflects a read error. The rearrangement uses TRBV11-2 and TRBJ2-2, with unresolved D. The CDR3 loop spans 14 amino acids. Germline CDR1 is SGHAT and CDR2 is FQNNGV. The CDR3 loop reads CVNSRAAAAGELFY. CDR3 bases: TGTGTCAACAGCCGCGCTGCGGCGGCCGGGGAGCTGTTTTAT.

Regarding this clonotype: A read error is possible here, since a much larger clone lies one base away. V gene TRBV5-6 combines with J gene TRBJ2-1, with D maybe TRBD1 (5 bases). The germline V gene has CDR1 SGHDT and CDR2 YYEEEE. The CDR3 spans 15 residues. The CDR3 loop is CASSTSDTYYNDQFF. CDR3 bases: TGTGCCAGCAGCACATCGGACACCTACTACAATGACCAGTTCTTC. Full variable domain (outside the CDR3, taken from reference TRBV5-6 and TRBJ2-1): DAGVTQSPTHLIKTRGQQVTLRCSPKSGHDTVSWYQQALGQGPQFIFQYYEEEERQRGNFPDRFSGHQFPNYSSELNVNALLLGDSALYLCASSTSDTYYNDQFFGPGTRLTVL.

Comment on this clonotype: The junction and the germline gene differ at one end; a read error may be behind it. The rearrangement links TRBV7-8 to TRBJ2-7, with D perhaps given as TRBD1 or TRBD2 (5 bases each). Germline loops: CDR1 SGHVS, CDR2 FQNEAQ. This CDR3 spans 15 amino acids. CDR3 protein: CVSRLNLQASHEQYF. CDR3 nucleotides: TGTGTCAGCAGACTAAACCTACAGGCCTCTCACGAGCAGTACTTC.

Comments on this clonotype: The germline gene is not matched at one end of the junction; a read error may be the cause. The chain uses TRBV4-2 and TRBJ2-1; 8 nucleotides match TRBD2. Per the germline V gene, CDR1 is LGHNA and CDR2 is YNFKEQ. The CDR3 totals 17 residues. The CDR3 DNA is TGTGCCAGCCGCCAGGATTCGGCAAGCGGGAGTTTGTATGAGCAGTTCTTC. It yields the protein CASRQDSASGSLYEQFF.

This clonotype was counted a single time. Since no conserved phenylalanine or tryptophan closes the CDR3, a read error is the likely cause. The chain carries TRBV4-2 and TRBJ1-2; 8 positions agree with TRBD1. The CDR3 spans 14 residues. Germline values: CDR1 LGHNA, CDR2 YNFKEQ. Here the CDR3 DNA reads TGTGCCAGCAGCCCAGGACAGGGAGACTATGACTACACCATC. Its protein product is CASSPGQGDYDYTI.